A selection of T cell receptor beta chains follows, all from one sample in a study of human T cells and chemical hapten exposure. In TCRdb, the RACE reads were re-called with MiXCR into one record per CDR3 protein. The sample lists 80,000 to 100,000 distinct CDR3 sequences, about 8.7% seen once, with about 3% in the top ten. The sequenced sample was whole blood. These receptors originate from a female donor in good health. Some clones in this sample may be carry-over from other donors' samples. CDR3s include the opening cysteine and the closing phenylalanine or tryptophan. D genes are given only for firm matches. Clone size is not always given. Where it is, it says once, few, many or a class for expanded clones.

len	d_gene	abundance	v_gene	j_gene	CDR3nt	CDR3aa
14	.	few	TRBV12-3/TRBV12-4	TRBJ1-1	TGTGCCAGCAGCCCCAGCCCGTCCTACACTGAAGCTTTCTTT	CASSPSPSYTEAFF
16	TRBD2	many	TRBV25-1	TRBJ2-3	TGTGCCACCAACCAACCGAGCGGGGAGAGCACAGATACGCAGTATTTT	CATNQPSGESTDTQYF
14	TRBD2	few	TRBV28	TRBJ2-7	TGTGCCAGCAGTAGATCGGGACTAGCCGACGAGCAGTACTTC	CASSRSGLADEQYF
14	.	many	TRBV7-8	TRBJ2-7	TGTGCCAGCAGCTTAGCACAGGGGGGGAACGAGCAGTACTTC	CASSLAQGGNEQYF
14	.	.	TRBV7-3	TRBJ2-2	TGTGCCAGCAGCTTAATACCGGGCACCGGGGAGCTGTTTTTT	CASSLIPGTGELFF
17	.	many	TRBV3-1	TRBJ2-7	TGTGCCAGCAGCCAAGATAACTGGTTGCAGGGCGACTACGAGCAGTACTTC	CASSQDNWLQGDYEQYF
13	.	few	TRBV6-1	TRBJ1-1	TGTGCCAGCAGTGAAGCAGGCGGGACTGAAGCTTTCTTT	CASSEAGGTEAFF
16	.	once	TRBV4-1	TRBJ2-7	TGCGCCAGCAGCCAAGATCTCGCGGGGACGACCTACAAGCAGTACTTC	CASSQDLAGTTYKQYF
14	.	few	TRBV2	TRBJ1-4	TGTGCCAGCAGGACAGATTCAACTAATGAAAAACTGTTTTTT	CASRTDSTNEKLFF
12	TRBD1	.	TRBV28	TRBJ1-1	TGTGCCAGCAGCCCCCCGGACAGGGGAGCTTTCTTT	CASSPPDRGAFF
18	TRBD2	.	TRBV6-5	TRBJ2-1	TGTGCCAGCAGTTTACTAGCGGGAGTTGAGTACCACCTCGATGAGCAGTTCTTC	CASSLLAGVEYHLDEQFF
14	.	.	TRBV18	TRBJ2-7	TGTGCCAGCTCACCCTCGGGCAGTCACTACGAGCAGTACTTC	CASSPSGSHYEQYF
14	TRBD1	.	TRBV29-1	TRBJ2-5	TGCAGCGTCGTACCGGGACAGGGGGCAGGGACCCAGTACTTC	CSVVPGQGAGTQYF
17	TRBD1	.	TRBV27	TRBJ2-1	TGTGCCAGCAGCCGCGACAGGGGGGTCCTCTCCTACAATGAGCAGTTCTTC	CASSRDRGVLSYNEQFF
15	.	few	TRBV7-6	TRBJ1-6	TGTGCCAGCAGCTTAGGGTCGGGGCCAAATTCACCCCTCCACTTT	CASSLGSGPNSPLHF
13	.	few	TRBV5-1	TRBJ1-6	TGCGCCAGCAGCTTGTTCGAGGATTCACCCCTCCACTTT	CASSLFEDSPLHF
11	.	.	TRBV7-2	TRBJ2-7	TGTGCCAGCAGCTATGGGGGAGAGCAGTACTTC	CASSYGGEQYF
13	TRBD1	few	TRBV6-1	TRBJ2-7	TGTGCCAGCAGTCGGGACAGGGTCCTCGAGCAGTACTTC	CASSRDRVLEQYF
17	.	few	TRBV28	TRBJ2-4	TGTGCCAGCAGTTCCGGATTCTTAGGGGAGGCCAAAAACATTCAGTACTTC	CASSSGFLGEAKNIQYF
13	.	many	TRBV5-1	TRBJ1-5	TGCGCCAGCAGCTTGGGATCAGGTCAGCCCCAGCATTTT	CASSLGSGQPQHF
15	TRBD2	many	TRBV5-1	TRBJ2-1	TGCGCCAGCAGCAAGACTAGCGGGACCAACAATGAGCAGTTCTTC	CASSKTSGTNNEQFF
14	.	.	TRBV28	TRBJ2-7	TGTGCCAGCACTTTTCAGGCGGGATCCTACGAGCAGTACTTC	CASTFQAGSYEQYF
13	TRBD1	.	TRBV6-5	TRBJ2-7	TGTGTCAGCAGTGAGGGGGCCTCCTACGAGCAGTACTTC	CVSSEGASYEQYF